This TCR beta chain was retrieved from a study of regulatory T cells in long-lasting Graves disease. Arm-PCR of CDR3 regions and iRepertoire HTBI primers were the basis on which TCR beta libraries were built. One entry per CDR3 protein, called by TCRdb with MiXCR from the multiplex PCR reads. Of a few hundred thousand distinct CDR3 sequences listed, 23% were seen once; the top ten hold around 30%. CDR1 and CDR2 from the germline V gene are MNHEY and SMNVEV (reference sequence). The length of the CDR3 is 17 residues. The ends lost 3 bases at V and 8 bases at J; junction bases unmatched: 8. The time point: persistent/refractory GD, antithyroid drugs over 5 years with positive TRAb. PBMC RNA was the source of the TCR library. Study-level findings and limits: Accuracy was possibly reduced by small sample size.

In this sample, this clonotype turned up a few times. Its target is unknown. This TCR was recovered from a woman between 40 and 50 years old with Graves disease. The input for sequencing was peripheral blood mononuclear cells (PBMCs), taken when the disease was refractory, from a patient treated with antithyroid drugs. The chain couples TRBV27 to TRBJ2-2; the match to TRBD2 covers 14 bases. CDR3 coding DNA: TGTGCCAGCAGTTTCCCCGGGACTAGCGGGAGAAGGGGGGAGCTGTTTTTT. Translating gives CASSFPGTSGRRGELFF.